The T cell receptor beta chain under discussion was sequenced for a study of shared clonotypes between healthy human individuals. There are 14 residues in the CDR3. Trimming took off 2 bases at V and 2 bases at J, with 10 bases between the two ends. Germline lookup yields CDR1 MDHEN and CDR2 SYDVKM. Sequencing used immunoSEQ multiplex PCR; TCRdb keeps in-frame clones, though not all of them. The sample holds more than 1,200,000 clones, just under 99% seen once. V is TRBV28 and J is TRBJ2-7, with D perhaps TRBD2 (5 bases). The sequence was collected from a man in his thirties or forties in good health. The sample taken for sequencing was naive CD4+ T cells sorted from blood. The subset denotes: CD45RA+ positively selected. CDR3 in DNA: TGTGCCAGCAGTTTAGGAGGCTTAACCTACGAGCAGTACTTC. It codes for CASSLGGLTYEQYF.